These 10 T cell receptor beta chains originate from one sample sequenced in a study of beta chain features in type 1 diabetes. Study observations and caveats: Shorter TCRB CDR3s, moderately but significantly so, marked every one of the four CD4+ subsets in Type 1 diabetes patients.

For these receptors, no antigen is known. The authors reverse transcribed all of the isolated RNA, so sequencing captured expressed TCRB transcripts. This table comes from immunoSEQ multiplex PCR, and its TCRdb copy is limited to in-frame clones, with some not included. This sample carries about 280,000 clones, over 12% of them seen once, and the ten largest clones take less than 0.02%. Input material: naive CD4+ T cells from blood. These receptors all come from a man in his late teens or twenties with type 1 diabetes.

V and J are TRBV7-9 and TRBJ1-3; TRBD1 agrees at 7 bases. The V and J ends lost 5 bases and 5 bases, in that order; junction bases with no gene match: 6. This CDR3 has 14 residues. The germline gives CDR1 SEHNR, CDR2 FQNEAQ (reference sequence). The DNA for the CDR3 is TGTGCCAGCAGCACGAACAGGGGTAGAAACACCATATATTTT. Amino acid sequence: CASSTNRGRNTIYF.

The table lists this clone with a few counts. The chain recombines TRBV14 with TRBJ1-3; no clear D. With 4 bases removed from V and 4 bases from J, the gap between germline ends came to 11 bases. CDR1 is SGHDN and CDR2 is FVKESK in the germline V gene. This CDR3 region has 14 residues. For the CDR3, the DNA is TGTGCCAGCAGCCCGTGGCTCTTCGGAAACACCATATATTTT. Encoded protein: CASSPWLFGNTIYF.

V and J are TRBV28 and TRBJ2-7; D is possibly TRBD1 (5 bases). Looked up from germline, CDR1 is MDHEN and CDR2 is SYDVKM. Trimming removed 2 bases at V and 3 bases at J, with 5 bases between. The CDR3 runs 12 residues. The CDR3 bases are TGTGCCAGCAGTTTAGGACACTACGAGCAGTACTTC. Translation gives CASSLGHYEQYF.

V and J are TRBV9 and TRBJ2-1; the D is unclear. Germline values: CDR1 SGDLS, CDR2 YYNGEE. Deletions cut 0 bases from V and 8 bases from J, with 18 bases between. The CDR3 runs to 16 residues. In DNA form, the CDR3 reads TGTGCCAGCAGCGTAGGAGGCGGAAACTCTTTGGATGAGCAGTTCTTC. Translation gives CASSVGGGNSLDEQFF.

The CDR3 sequence: CAFFTREEKAEQYF. Here the CDR3 DNA reads TGTGCCTTCTTCACGCGGGAGGAAAAGGCCGAGCAGTACTTC. The chain employs TRBV19 and TRBJ2-7; 8 bases agree with TRBD2. V was pared by 11 bases and J by 6 bases, with 15 bases of the junction left unmatched. Germline CDR1 and CDR2: LNHDA and SQIVND (reference sequence). The CDR3 has 14 residues.

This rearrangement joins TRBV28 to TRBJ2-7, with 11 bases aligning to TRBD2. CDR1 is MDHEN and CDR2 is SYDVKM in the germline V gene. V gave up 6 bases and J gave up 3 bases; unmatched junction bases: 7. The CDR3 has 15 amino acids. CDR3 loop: CASSHRLAGNYEQYF. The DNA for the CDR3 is TGTGCCAGCAGCCACAGACTAGCGGGGAACTACGAGCAGTACTTC.

The CDR3 sequence is CASSRPNNEQFF. The CDR3 DNA reads TGCGCCAGCAGCCGCCCTAACAATGAGCAGTTCTTC. The chain uses TRBV4-1 and TRBJ2-1; D is unclear. This CDR3 is built from 12 residues. Trimming shortened V by 4 bases and J by 5 bases, and 6 bases separated the two germline ends. The germline CDR1 and CDR2 sequences are MGHRA and YSYEKL.

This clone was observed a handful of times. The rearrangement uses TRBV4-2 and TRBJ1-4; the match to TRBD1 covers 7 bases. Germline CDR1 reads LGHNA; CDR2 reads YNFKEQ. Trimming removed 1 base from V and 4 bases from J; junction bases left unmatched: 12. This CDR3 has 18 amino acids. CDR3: CASSQAWAGGSFNEKLFF. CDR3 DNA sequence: TGTGCCAGCAGCCAAGCTTGGGCAGGGGGTTCGTTTAATGAAAAACTGTTTTTT.

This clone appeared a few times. The CDR3 region is CASSQGQDSSTDTQYF. For the CDR3, the DNA is TGTGCCAGCTCCCAAGGACAGGACTCTAGCACAGATACGCAGTATTTT. The chain couples TRBV21-1 to TRBJ2-3; the listed D gene, TRBD1, was not tested against the DNA. TRBV21-1 is a listed pseudogene. The CDR3 sequence is 16 residues long.

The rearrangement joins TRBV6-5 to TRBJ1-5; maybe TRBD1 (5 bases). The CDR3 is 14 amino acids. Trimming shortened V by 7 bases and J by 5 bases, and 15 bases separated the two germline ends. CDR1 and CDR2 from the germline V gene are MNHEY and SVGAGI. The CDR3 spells CASKGQGKYQPQHF. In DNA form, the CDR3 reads TGTGCCAGCAAGGGGCAGGGCAAATATCAGCCCCAGCATTTT.